Presented here are 12 T cell receptor beta chains from one specimen sequenced in a study of shared clonotypes between healthy human individuals. Profiling relied on immunoSEQ multiplex PCR, and the TCRdb table lists in-frame clones only, not all of them. The sample has 450,000 to 650,000 clones; around 78% are singletons. The sequenced sample was PBMCs. Receptors were obtained from a woman aged 40 to 55 in good health. Some clones in this sample may be carry-over from other donors' samples.

This chain uses TRBV5-6 with TRBJ1-2, with D uncertain. Trimming took 0 bases from V and 5 from J, leaving 11 bases between them. The germline V gene encodes CDR1 SGHDT and CDR2 YYEEEE. The CDR3 spans 14 residues. The DNA of the CDR3 is TGTGCCAGCAGCTTGGCCCGGCAGTCATATGGCTACACCTTC. Residues: CASSLARQSYGYTF.

Concerning this clone itself: A far larger clone is one base from this, pointing to a likely read error. The chain recombines TRBV5-1 with TRBJ2-7; 12 nucleotides align to TRBD2. CDR3 length equals 14 residues. CDR1 and CDR2 (germline): SGHRS, YFSETQ. The junction had 6 bases not matched to a gene; V was cut back by 4 bases and J by 7 bases. The CDR3 loop is CASSASGRAREQYF. The CDR3 nucleotides read TGCGCCAGCAGCGCTAGCGGGAGGGCCAGGGAGCAGTACTTC.

A note on this clone: This may stem from a read error, because a much larger clone lies one nucleotide away. The chain links TRBV11-1 to TRBJ2-3, with 7 bases identical to TRBD2. The CDR3 is made up of 18 amino acids. Trimming cost V 2 bases and J 0 bases; bases outside gene matches: 11. Germline-derived CDR1 and CDR2 are SGHAT and FQDESV (reference sequence). The CDR3 sequence is CASSLIQAGVESTDTQYF. CDR3 DNA: TGTGCCAGCAGCTTAATCCAGGCGGGAGTTGAGAGCACAGATACGCAGTATTTT.

This clone showed up just a few times. The chain recombines TRBV15 with TRBJ1-4, with D unresolved. The CDR3 length is 16 residues. Germline V gene sequence: CDR1 LNHNV, CDR2 YYDKDF (reference sequence). Trimming removed 3 bases at V and 5 bases at J, with 16 bases between. CDR3 sequence reads: CATSSPHSSLNEKLFF. DNA for the CDR3: TGTGCCACCAGCAGTCCTCATAGTTCCCTGAATGAAAAACTGTTTTTT.

This chain connects TRBV11-2 to TRBJ2-7, with TRBD2 identical over 7 bases. The V and J ends lost 5 bases and 2 bases, in that order; junction bases with no gene match: 6. The CDR3 loop spans 14 amino acids. CDR1 and CDR2 from the germline V gene are SGHAT and FQNNGV. The CDR3 bases are TGTGCCAGCAGCCTAGCGGCCCTACCCTACGAGCAGTACTTC. This sequence encodes CASSLAALPYEQYF.

This sequence joins TRBV18 and TRBJ2-1; 15 positions agree with TRBD2. The germline V gene encodes CDR1 KGHSH and CDR2 LQKENI. The CDR3 extends over 18 amino acids. V dropped 2 bases and J dropped 6; count of bases not matched to a gene: 8. The CDR3 loop reads CASSPNLRTSGRGNEQFF. The CDR3 DNA follows: TGTGCCAGCTCACCAAACCTCCGGACTAGCGGGAGGGGCAATGAGCAGTTCTTC.

The chain employs TRBV13 and TRBJ2-3; 13 bases are a match to TRBD2. V was clipped by 5 bases and J by 6 bases; unmatched bases: 8. CDR1 PRHDT and CDR2 FYEKMQ come from the germline V gene (reference sequence). CDR3 size: 16 residues. CDR3 loop: CASSPWGLAGRDTQYF. CDR3 coding DNA: TGTGCCAGCAGCCCCTGGGGACTAGCGGGGCGGGATACGCAGTATTTT. The whole variable domain, remainder taken from reference TRBV13 and TRBJ2-3, is AAGVIQSPRHLIKEKRETATLKCYPIPRHDTVYWYQQGPGQDPQFLISFYEKMQSDKGSIPDRFSAQQFSDYHSELNMSSLELGDSALYFCASSPWGLAGRDTQYFGPGTRLTVL.

This clone has a count of ten or more. The sample carries other DNA sequences with the same CDR3. V and J are TRBV20-1 and TRBJ2-7; D unresolved. The CDR3 is 11 amino acids. V lost 3 bases to trimming and J lost 5 bases, with 8 bases between them. Germline V gene lookup returns CDR1 DFQATT and CDR2 SNEGSKA (reference sequence). The CDR3 sequence is CSASSVHEQYF. The DNA of the CDR3 is TGCAGTGCTAGCTCTGTCCACGAGCAGTACTTC.

This clone was found once. The rearrangement uses TRBV7-8 and TRBJ1-4, with unresolved D. The V gene's germline CDR1 is SGHVS and CDR2 FQNEAQ. CDR3 length: 15 amino acids. V was cut by 5 bases and J by 0 bases, with 10 bases left in between. CDR3 protein: CASSRQPATNEKLFF. CDR3 nucleotides: TGTGCCAGCAGCAGACAACCTGCAACTAATGAAAAACTGTTTTTT.

The chain employs TRBV28 and TRBJ2-2; D is undetermined. Trimming pared 5 bases from V and 0 bases from J, leaving 4 bases between. The germline gives CDR1 MDHEN, CDR2 SYDVKM. The CDR3 extends over 13 amino acids. CDR3 sequence (DNA): TGTGCCAGCAGTCCGCCGAACACCGGGGAGCTGTTTTTT. Translated: CASSPPNTGELFF.

The J gene is TRBJ2-7, the V gene TRBV2, with 14 bases aligning to TRBD2. This CDR3 is 15 amino acids long. Germline CDR1 SNHLY, CDR2 FYNNEI. V trimming: 6 bases; J trimming: 5 bases; junction bases outside the gene matches: 6. This CDR3 is CASRLTSGRADEQYF. The CDR3 DNA sequence: TGTGCCAGCAGATTGACTAGCGGGAGGGCCGACGAGCAGTACTTC.

The rearrangement links TRBV25-1 to TRBJ2-1; TRBD2 matches at 10 bases. Losses at the gene ends were 1 base for V and 5 bases for J; bases not matched to a gene: 5. CDR1 is MGHDK, CDR2 SYGVNS, per germline. The CDR3 is 16 residues long. The CDR3 loop reads CASSESGLAGDNEQFF. The CDR3 DNA reads as TGTGCCAGCAGTGAATCAGGGCTAGCGGGGGACAATGAGCAGTTCTTC.